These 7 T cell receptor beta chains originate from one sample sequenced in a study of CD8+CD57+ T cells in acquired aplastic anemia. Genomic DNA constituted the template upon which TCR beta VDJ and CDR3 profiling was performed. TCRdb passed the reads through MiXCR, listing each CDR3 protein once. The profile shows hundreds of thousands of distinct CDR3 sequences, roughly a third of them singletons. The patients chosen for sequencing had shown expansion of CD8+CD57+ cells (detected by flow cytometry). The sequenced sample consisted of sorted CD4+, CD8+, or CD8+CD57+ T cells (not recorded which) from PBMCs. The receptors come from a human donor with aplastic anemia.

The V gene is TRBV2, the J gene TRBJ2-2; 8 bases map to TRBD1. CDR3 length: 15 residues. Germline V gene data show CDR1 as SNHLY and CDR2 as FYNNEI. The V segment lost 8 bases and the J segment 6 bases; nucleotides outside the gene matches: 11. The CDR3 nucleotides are TGTGCCAGCTACCCCGGGACAGGAGAGCCCGGGGAGCTGTTTTTT. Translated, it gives CASYPGTGEPGELFF. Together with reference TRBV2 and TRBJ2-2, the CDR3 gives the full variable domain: EPEVTQTPSHQVTQMGQEVILRCVPISNHLYFYWYRQILGQKVEFLVSFYNNEISEKSEIFDDQFSVERPDGSNFTLKIRSTKLEDSAMYFCASYPGTGEPGELFFGEGSRLTVL.

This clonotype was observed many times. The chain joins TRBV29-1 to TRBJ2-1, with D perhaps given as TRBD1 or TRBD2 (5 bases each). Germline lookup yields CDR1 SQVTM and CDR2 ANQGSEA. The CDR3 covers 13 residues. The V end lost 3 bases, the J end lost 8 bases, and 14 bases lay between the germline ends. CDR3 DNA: TGCAGCGTTGATCTCGGGGCTGGGGATGAGCAGTTCTTC. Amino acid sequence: CSVDLGAGDEQFF.

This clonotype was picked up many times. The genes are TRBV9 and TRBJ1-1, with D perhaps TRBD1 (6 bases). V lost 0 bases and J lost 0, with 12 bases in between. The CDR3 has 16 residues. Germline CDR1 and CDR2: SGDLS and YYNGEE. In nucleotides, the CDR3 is TGTGCCAGCAGCGTAGTTCCCGGGACAATGAACACTGAAGCTTTCTTT. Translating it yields CASSVVPGTMNTEAFF.

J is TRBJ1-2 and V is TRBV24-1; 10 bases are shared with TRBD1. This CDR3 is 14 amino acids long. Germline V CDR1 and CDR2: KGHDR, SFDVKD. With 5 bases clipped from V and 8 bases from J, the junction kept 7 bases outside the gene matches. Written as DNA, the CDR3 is TGTGCCACCAGTGCGGGACAGGGGAGGATCGGCTACACCTTC. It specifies CATSAGQGRIGYTF.

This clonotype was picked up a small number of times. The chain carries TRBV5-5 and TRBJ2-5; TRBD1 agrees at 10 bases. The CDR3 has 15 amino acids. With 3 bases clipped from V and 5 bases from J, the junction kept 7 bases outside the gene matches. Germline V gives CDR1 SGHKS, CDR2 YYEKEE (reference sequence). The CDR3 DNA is TGTGCCAGCAGCTATGACAGGGGGCTTGTGGAGACCCAGTACTTC. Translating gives CASSYDRGLVETQYF. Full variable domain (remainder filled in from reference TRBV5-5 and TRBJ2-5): DAGVTQSPTHLIKTRGQQVTLRCSPISGHKSVSWYQQVLGQGPQFIFQYYEKEERGRGNFPDRFSARQFPNYSSELNVNALLLGDSALYLCASSYDRGLVETQYFGPGTRLLVL.

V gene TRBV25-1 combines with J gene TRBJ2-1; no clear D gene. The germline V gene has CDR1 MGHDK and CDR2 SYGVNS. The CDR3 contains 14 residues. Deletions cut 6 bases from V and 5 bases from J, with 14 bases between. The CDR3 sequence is CASSPPGSHNEQFF. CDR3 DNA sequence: TGTGCCAGCAGCCCACCCGGGTCTCACAATGAGCAGTTCTTC.

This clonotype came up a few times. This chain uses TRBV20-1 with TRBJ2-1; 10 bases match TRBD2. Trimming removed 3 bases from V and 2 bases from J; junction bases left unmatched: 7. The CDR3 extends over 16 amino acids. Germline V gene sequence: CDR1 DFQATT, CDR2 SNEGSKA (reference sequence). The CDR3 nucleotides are TGCAGTGCTAGGGGAACCGGGACTAGCGCCTACAATGAGCAGTTCTTC. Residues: CSARGTGTSAYNEQFF.